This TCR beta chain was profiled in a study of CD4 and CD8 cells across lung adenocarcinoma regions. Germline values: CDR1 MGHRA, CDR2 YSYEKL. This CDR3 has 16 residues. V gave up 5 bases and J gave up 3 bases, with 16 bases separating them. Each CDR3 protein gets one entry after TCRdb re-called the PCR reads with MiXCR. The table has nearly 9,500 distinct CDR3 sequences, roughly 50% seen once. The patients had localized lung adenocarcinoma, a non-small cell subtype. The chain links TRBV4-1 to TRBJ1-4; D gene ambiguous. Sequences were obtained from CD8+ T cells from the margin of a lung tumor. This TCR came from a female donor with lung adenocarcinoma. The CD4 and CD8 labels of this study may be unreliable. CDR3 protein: CASSVPLLIANEKLFF. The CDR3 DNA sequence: TGCGCCAGCAGCGTCCCGTTGCTAATCGCTAATGAAAAACTGTTTTTT.